This T cell receptor (beta chain) was found in a study of OX40 agonist ivuxolimab in advanced cancers. The wider study: Participants, approximately 81% male, averaged approximately 65 years of age, ranging from about 23 to 85. Enrollees could have had prior anti-PD-1, anti-PD-L1 or anti-CTLA-4 therapy, which around 40% had received.

Germline-derived CDR1 and CDR2 are SGHDT and YYEEEE. CDR3 length: 16 residues. The germline V and J ends were trimmed by 3 bases and 0 bases, with 12 bases remaining between them. Assay: immunoSEQ multiplex PCR; the TCRdb copy retains only in-frame clones and omits some. The data contain about 28,000 clones, about 86% of them singletons. Sequencing used CD4+ or CD8+ T cells sorted from blood, obtained in a trial of the OX40 agonist ivuxolimab. This chain joins TRBV5-6 and TRBJ2-2; D unresolved. This sequence originates from an adult with an advanced solid tumor such as melanoma, head and neck, liver or kidney cancer. The CDR3 loop reads CASSWMTDANTGELFF. CDR3 nucleotide sequence: TGTGCCAGCAGCTGGATGACGGACGCGAACACCGGGGAGCTGTTTTTT.